The clone carrying this T cell receptor (beta chain) was observed a handful of times. Its antigen is still unknown. This entry belongs to a study of naive and memory T cell subsets. Study outcomes and limitations: Expression changes during T cell differentiation may affect RNA-based TCR counts. In naive cells, over 90% of TCR sequences were seen only once. A few larger clonotypes appeared in naive repertoires, especially CD8, possibly memory cells re-expressing CD45RA.

Cells stained for CD3, CD4, CD8, CD45RA and CD27 were sorted into four subsets. CDR1 and CDR2 (germline): SGDLS, YYNGEE. The V end was cut by 0 bases, the J end by 5 bases, with 4 bases between. The CDR3 contains 12 residues. An equimolar mix of two oligonucleotides served as the beta constant-region primer for TRBC1 and TRBC2. Nested alpha and beta constant-region primers with the SP2 primer drove four PCR rounds on ligated cDNA. MiXCR, run by TCRdb on the UMI-ligation and nested PCR reads, gives a single entry per CDR3 protein. The table has approximately 90,000 distinct CDR3 sequences, 11% seen once.

The sequenced material came from naive CD4+ T cells from blood. V and J are TRBV9 and TRBJ2-3, with unresolved D. The sequence was collected from a human donor in good health. The chain's CDR3 is CASSVGLDTQYF. Written as DNA, the CDR3 is TGTGCCAGCAGCGTAGGGTTAGATACGCAGTATTTT.